One and the same sample provided the 7 T cell receptor beta chains below, sequenced in a study of blood T cell repertoires in COVID-19. The method was immunoSEQ multiplex PCR; TCRdb's version includes in-frame clones alone and lacks a portion of them. The sample yields roughly 250,000 clones, around 81% seen once. The sequenced material came from peripheral blood. These receptor sequences come from a person aged 65 to 85 with COVID-19, enrolled during active disease.

The rearrangement joins TRBV13 to TRBJ1-2; 11 nucleotides align to TRBD1. V was clipped by 4 bases and J by 6 bases; unmatched bases: 4. The CDR3 runs to 14 residues. The germline gives CDR1 PRHDT, CDR2 FYEKMQ (reference sequence). In DNA form, the CDR3 reads TGTGCCAGCAGCTCCGGACAGGGGGCGGATGGCTACACCTTC. This gives the protein CASSSGQGADGYTF.

This chain connects TRBV7-2 to TRBJ1-4; the D is unclear. From germline, CDR1 is SGHTA and CDR2 FQGNSA. V was trimmed by 5 bases and J by 7 bases, leaving 17 bases between them. The CDR3 runs 15 residues. This CDR3 is CASSTLGNVGEKLFF. The CDR3 DNA is TGTGCCAGCAGCACCCTCGGGAACGTTGGTGAAAAACTGTTTTTT.

The gene calls are TRBV19 and TRBJ1-2, with 9 bases fitting TRBD1. After removal of 0 bases from V and 14 bases from J, the junction contained 7 bases not matched to a gene. Per germline, CDR1 LNHDA and CDR2 SQIVND (reference sequence). The CDR3 consists of 13 residues. This CDR3 reads CASSIDRTGAGTF. In DNA form, the CDR3 reads TGTGCCAGTAGTATAGATCGGACAGGGGCGGGAACCTTC.

The chain carries TRBV4-3 and TRBJ1-6, with 8 bases fitting TRBD1. The germline CDR1 and CDR2 sequences are LGHNA and YSLEER. The CDR3 has 16 residues. V gave up 4 bases and J gave up 6 bases; unmatched junction bases: 8. CDR3 sequence reads: CASSLGQGFSNSPLHF. CDR3 bases: TGCGCCAGCAGCCTTGGACAGGGCTTTTCTAATTCACCCCTCCACTTT.

This clone showed up just a few times. This sequence joins TRBV7-2 and TRBJ1-1; D remains ambiguous. The CDR3 contains 14 residues. The germline V and J ends were trimmed by 1 base and 0 bases, with 6 bases remaining between them. Germline V gene data show CDR1 as SGHTA and CDR2 as FQGNSA. The CDR3 sequence: CASSLGGMNTEAFF. CDR3 in DNA: TGTGCCAGCAGCTTAGGAGGAATGAACACTGAAGCTTTCTTT.

V gene TRBV6-5 combines with J gene TRBJ2-3; D perhaps matches TRBD2 (6 bases). Trimming pared 6 bases from V and 0 bases from J, leaving 13 bases between. This CDR3 contains 15 residues. The germline gives CDR1 MNHEY, CDR2 SVGAGI. CDR3 sequence: CASSLTGGSTDTQYF. DNA for the CDR3: TGTGCCAGCAGCCTGACTGGAGGGAGCACAGATACGCAGTATTTT.

On this clone: Sequence at one end of the junction differs from germline and may be a read error. The chain carries TRBV7-2 and TRBJ2-1; 11 bases match TRBD2. The V gene's germline CDR1 is SGHTA and CDR2 FQGNSA. This CDR3 contains 14 residues. The CDR3 region has the DNA TGTGCCAGCAGATTAGCGGGAGGGCCGCATGAGCAGTTCTTC. Residues: CASRLAGGPHEQFF.